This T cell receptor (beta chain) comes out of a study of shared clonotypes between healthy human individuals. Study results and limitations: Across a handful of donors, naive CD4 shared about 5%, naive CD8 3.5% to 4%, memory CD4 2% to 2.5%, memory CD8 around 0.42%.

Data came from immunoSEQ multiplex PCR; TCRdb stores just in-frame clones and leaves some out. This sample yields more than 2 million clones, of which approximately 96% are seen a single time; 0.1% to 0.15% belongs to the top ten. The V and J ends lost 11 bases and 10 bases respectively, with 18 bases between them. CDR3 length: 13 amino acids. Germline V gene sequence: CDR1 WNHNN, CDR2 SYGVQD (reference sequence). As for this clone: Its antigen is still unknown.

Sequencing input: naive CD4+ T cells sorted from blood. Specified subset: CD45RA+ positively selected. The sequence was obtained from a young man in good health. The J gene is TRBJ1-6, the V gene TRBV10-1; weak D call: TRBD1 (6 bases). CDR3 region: CASSSGARSPLHF. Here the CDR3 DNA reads TGCGCCTCATCGTCAGGGGCAAGATCACCCCTCCACTTT.